This record looks at one T cell receptor beta chain sequence and its context. Its target is unknown. This entry belongs to a study of cytotoxic CD8 clonotypes in ibrutinib-treated CLL. Study details: Mean per-sample yields comprised about 270,000 productive templates and around 92,000 productive rearrangements. General observations from the study: Before falling back toward baseline at progression, clonality had risen at the time of ibrutinib response. Baseline-level clonality went beyond age-matched healthy donors and moved in step with circulating CD8+ T-cell counts.

The germline CDR1 and CDR2 sequences are LNHDA and SQIVND (reference sequence). The CDR3 sequence is 18 residues long. Trimming took 6 bases from V and 0 from J; bases not matched to a gene: 10. The sequencing depth, 1 in 200,000 to 1 in 1 million T cells, was the target. Here immunoSEQ multiplex PCR was the method, and the copy in TCRdb shows in-frame clones only, minus some. Counted here are about 300,000 clones, about 72% occurring once; the ten biggest clones make up 5.6%. The receptor comes from a human donor with chronic lymphocytic leukemia. The V and J genes are TRBV19 and TRBJ2-6; 8 bases agree with TRBD1. The source was PBMCs, collected at disease progression, from a patient treated with ibrutinib. CDR3 residues: CASRGPRQGTSGANVLTF. The CDR3, as DNA: TGTGCCAGTAGGGGCCCCCGACAGGGGACCTCTGGGGCCAACGTCCTGACTTTC.